These T cell receptor beta chains were read from a single sample in a study of CD8+ T cells in alopecia areata. The assay was immunoSEQ multiplex PCR, and TCRdb's table has in-frame clones only and misses some. The table shows tens of thousands of clones, with approximately 29% occurring only once. The source material was CD8+ T cells sorted from blood, sampled at week 4, from a patient treated with tofacitinib. The receptors derive from a human donor with alopecia areata. Both conserved end residues are part of each CDR3. The D gene is left open where the match is weak. Clone size is shown for a subset of rows, as once, few, many or a class of expanded clone.

TRBJ2-1	TRBV11-2	-	-	TGTGCCAGCAGCTTAGCGGGTGATGAGCAGTTCTTC	CASSLAGDEQFF
TRBJ2-5	TRBV18	-	-	TGTGCCAGCTCACCGGACACCATTAGGCACTTC	CASSPDTIRHF
TRBJ2-1	TRBV7-9	-	-	TGTGCCAGCAGAAGCCGACAGGGAGGCCAATATGAGCAGTTCTTC	CASRSRQGGQYEQFF
TRBJ2-7	TRBV30	-	-	TGTGCCTGGAGTGTCAGTCAACATTCCTACGAGCAGTACTTC	CAWSVSQHSYEQYF
TRBJ2-2	TRBV29-1	-	-	TGCAGCGTTGCGGGACTGGCGAACACCGGGGAGCTGTTTTTT	CSVAGLANTGELFF
TRBJ2-5	TRBV27	TRBD1	-	TGTGCCAGCAGGACAGGGGGCGGGGAGACCCAGTACTTC	CASRTGGGETQYF
TRBJ2-1	TRBV6-6	-	-	TGTGCCAGCAGTTATGCGGGTATTTACAATGAGCAGTTCTTC	CASSYAGIYNEQFF
TRBJ2-7	TRBV29-1	-	-	TGCAGCGTTGTTGGTGACAAACTCTACGAGCAGTACTTC	CSVVGDKLYEQYF
TRBJ2-3	TRBV13	-	-	TGTGCCAGCAGCTGGGGGCGGGCCACAGATACGCAGTATTTT	CASSWGRATDTQYF
TRBJ2-1	TRBV12-5	-	few	TGTGCTAGTGCCTGGGGCGGCAATGAGCAGTTCTTC	CASAWGGNEQFF
TRBJ2-4	TRBV13	-	-	TGTGCCAGCAGCTCCGGCCACTCCAAAAACATTCAGTACTTC	CASSSGHSKNIQYF
TRBJ1-1	TRBV6-5	-	few	TGTGCCAGCAGTTACTCTAAGGCGTTGAACACTGAAGCTTTCTTT	CASSYSKALNTEAFF
TRBJ1-1	TRBV30	-	-	TGTGCCTGGATGACCCCAGGGAAGGCTTTCTTT	CAWMTPGKAFF
TRBJ1-1	TRBV30	-	-	TGTGCCTGGAGTAAGTGGGGTGGCACTGAAGCTTTCTTT	CAWSKWGGTEAFF
TRBJ2-5	TRBV28	-	many	TGTGCCAGCAGTTTACGAGTGGAGACCCAGTACTTC	CASSLRVETQYF
TRBJ2-1	TRBV6-5	-	few	TGTGCCAGCAGCTTGGACTGGGCAGGGGAGCAGTTCTTC	CASSLDWAGEQFF